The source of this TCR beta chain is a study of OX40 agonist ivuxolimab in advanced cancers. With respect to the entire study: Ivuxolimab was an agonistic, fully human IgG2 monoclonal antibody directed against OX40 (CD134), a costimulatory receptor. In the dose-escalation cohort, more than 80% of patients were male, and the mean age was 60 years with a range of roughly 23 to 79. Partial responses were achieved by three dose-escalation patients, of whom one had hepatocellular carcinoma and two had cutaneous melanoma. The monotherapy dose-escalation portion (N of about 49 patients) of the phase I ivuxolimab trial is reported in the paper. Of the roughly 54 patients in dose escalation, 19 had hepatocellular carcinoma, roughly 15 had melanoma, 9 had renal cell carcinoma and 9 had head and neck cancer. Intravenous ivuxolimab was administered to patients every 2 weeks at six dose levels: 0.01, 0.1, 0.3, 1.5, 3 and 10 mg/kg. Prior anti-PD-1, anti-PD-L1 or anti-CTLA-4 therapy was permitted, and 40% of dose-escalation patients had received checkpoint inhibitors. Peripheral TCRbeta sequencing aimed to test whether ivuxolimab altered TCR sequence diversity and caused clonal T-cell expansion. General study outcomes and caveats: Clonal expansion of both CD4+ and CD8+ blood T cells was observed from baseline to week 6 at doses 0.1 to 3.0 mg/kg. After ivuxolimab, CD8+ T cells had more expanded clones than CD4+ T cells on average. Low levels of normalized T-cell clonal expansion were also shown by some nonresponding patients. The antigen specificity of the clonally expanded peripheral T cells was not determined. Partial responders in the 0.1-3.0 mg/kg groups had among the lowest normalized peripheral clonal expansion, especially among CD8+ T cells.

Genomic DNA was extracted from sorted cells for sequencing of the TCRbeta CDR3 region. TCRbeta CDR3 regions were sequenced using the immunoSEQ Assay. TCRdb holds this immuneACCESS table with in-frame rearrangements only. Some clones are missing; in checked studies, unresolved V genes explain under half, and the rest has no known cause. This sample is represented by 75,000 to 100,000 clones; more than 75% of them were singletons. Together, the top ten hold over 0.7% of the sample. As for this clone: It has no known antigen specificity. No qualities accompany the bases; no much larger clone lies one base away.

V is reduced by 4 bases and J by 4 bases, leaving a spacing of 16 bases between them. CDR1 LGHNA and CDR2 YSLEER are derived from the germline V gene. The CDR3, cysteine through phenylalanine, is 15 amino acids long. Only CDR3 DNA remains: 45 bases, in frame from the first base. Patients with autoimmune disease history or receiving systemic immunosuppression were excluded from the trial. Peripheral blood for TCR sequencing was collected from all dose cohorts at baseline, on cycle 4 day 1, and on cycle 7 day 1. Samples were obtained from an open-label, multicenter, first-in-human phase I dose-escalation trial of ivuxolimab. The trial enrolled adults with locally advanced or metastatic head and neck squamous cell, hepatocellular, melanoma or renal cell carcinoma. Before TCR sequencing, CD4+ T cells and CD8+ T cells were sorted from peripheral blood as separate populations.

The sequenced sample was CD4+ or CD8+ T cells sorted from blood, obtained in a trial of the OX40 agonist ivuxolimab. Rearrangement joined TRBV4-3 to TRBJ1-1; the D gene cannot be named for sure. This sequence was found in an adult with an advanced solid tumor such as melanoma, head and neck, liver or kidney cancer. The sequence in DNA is TGCGCCAGCAGCCCTCGGCTTGTTAGCGGCACTGAAGCTTTCTTT. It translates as CASSPRLVSGTEAFF.